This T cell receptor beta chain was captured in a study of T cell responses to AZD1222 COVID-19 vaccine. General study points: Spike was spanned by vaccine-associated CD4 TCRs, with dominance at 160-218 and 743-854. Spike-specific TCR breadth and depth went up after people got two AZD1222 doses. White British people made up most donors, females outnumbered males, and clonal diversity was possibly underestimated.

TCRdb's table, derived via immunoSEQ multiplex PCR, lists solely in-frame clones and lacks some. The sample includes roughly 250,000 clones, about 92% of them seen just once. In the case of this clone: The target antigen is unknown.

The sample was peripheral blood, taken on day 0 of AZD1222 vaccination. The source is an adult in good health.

CDR3 sequence reads: CASSPGGEKLFF. DNA of the CDR3: TGTGCCAGCAGTCCCGGCGGTGAAAAACTGTTTTTT. The chain employs TRBV6-5 and TRBJ1-4, with D unresolved. CDR1 MNHEY and CDR2 SVGAGI come from the germline V gene. Trimming removed 5 bases from V and 7 bases from J, with 8 bases in between. CDR3 length: 12 amino acids.